The rows below give T cell receptor beta chains drawn from one sample of a study of T-cell memory formation after mild COVID-19. TCRdb re-analysed the 5' RACE reads in MiXCR, keeping a single row per CDR3 protein. The data contain about 250,000 distinct CDR3 sequences, 15% of them singletons. The sample comprised PBMCs or a T cell subset sorted from them (not recorded which). The receptors stem from an adult woman who had mild COVID-19 (a few samples of this study predate the infection). Cell type and time point are not known. The CDR3 runs from the conserved cysteine through the conserved F or W. Each record gives: J gene, V gene, CDR3 protein.

>TRBJ2-1|TRBV4-1
CASSQDGGTYNEQFF
>TRBJ2-7|TRBV10-3
CAITHTSGEQYF
>TRBJ2-5|TRBV6-6
CASSYWGLAGGSSFQETQYF
>TRBJ1-2|TRBV6-5
CASSYSRDHGYTF
>TRBJ2-7|TRBV5-1
CASTWGLENDEQYF
>TRBJ2-5|TRBV20-1
CSATGRQETQYF
>TRBJ2-3|TRBV20-1
CSASPGGVPRGTDTQYF
>TRBJ1-1|TRBV2
CASTRRKTEAFF
>TRBJ1-1|TRBV7-9
CASSNSRDRGGFGYTEAFF
>TRBJ1-4|TRBV9
CASSVDGGEKLFF
>TRBJ2-5|TRBV4-2
CASSQGTVGETQYF
>TRBJ1-2|TRBV4-1
CASEKGFGYTF
>TRBJ2-2|TRBV3-1
CASSRTTTGELFF
>TRBJ2-7|TRBV18
CASSPPGQGARYEQYF
>TRBJ2-5|TRBV12-3/TRBV12-4
CASSRRDNKETQYF
>TRBJ2-1|TRBV30
CAWTSGGNEQFF
>TRBJ1-5|TRBV29-1
CSVGVGQGNQPQHF
>TRBJ1-5|TRBV12-3/TRBV12-4
CASSLRAAANQPQHF
>TRBJ2-3|TRBV20-1
CSARHPPWTDTQYF
>TRBJ1-4|TRBV6-5
CATTGTGNEKLFF
>TRBJ2-3|TRBV11-2
CASSLGPSGRLYF
>TRBJ2-1|TRBV12-3/TRBV12-4
CASSFPYNEQFF
>TRBJ2-6|TRBV30
CAWSVQGSLISGANVLTF
>TRBJ2-1|TRBV30
CAWSGGGEQFF
>TRBJ1-2|TRBV2
CASRATDSGYVYTF
>TRBJ2-7|TRBV20-1
CSARTPGTSGRAPYEQYF
>TRBJ1-1|TRBV24-1
CATSDNRVGDTEAFF
>TRBJ1-1|TRBV7-8
CASSHPYRDRVGTFF
>TRBJ2-1|TRBV11-2
CASSLEVGLGEQFF
>TRBJ2-7|TRBV11-1
CASSRGAQGAYEQYF
>TRBJ1-2|TRBV4-1
CASSQRETGGSYGYTF
>TRBJ1-5|TRBV5-6
CASSFLSASNQPQHF
>TRBJ1-2|TRBV20-1
CSAAGGVNYGYTF
>TRBJ2-6|TRBV2
CASSRLGPGANVLTF
>TRBJ2-7|TRBV5-1
CASRTEPYEQYF
>TRBJ2-4|TRBV20-1
CSARDYHRVAKNIQYF
>TRBJ2-1|TRBV24-1
CATSDPTRYNEQFF
>TRBJ2-7|TRBV7-9
CASSHDRYEQYF
>TRBJ2-7|TRBV6-4
CATHKGADYEQYF
>TRBJ1-2|TRBV5-5
CASSLTGEYGYTF
>TRBJ2-1|TRBV12-3/TRBV12-4
CASSLGGTSGTEQFF
>TRBJ2-7|TRBV6-2/TRBV6-3
CASSYSSSGPNSYEQYF
>TRBJ2-3|TRBV19
CASRLGASTDTQYF
>TRBJ2-7|TRBV21-1
CASSKGPQGLFSYEQYF
>TRBJ2-5|TRBV2
CARAIDRRETQYF
>TRBJ1-4|TRBV5-1
CASSPGTGGYEKLFF
>TRBJ2-5|TRBV20-1
CSARDSARGFSQGTQYF
>TRBJ2-1|TRBV6-1
CAISTQGGVKGYNEQFF